This T cell receptor beta chain was found in a study of identical twins. A single record per CDR3 protein comes from TCRdb applying MiXCR to the 5' RACE reads. The sample lists 700,000 or so distinct CDR3 sequences, less than 10% occurring once. Study outcomes and limitations: Carriage of fewer insertions was seen in abundant cord blood beta clonotypes, whereas memory repertoires showed none.

This clonotype was picked up many times. The target antigen is unknown. Trimming stripped 1 base from V and 0 bases from J, with 13 bases between. Germline V gene sequence: CDR1 SQVTM, CDR2 ANQGSEA. The CDR3 length is 16 residues. These same data were also listed under a study on yellow fever vaccine responses in identical twins.

The sequencing sample was made of PBMCs. The chain recombines TRBV29-1 with TRBJ2-1; D is perhaps TRBD1 (5 bases). This receptor was identified in a woman between 18 and 29 years old in good health. CDR3 residues: CSVEGAGSFSYNEQFF. The CDR3 DNA follows: TGCAGCGTTGAAGGGGCAGGGTCCTTCTCCTACAATGAGCAGTTCTTC.